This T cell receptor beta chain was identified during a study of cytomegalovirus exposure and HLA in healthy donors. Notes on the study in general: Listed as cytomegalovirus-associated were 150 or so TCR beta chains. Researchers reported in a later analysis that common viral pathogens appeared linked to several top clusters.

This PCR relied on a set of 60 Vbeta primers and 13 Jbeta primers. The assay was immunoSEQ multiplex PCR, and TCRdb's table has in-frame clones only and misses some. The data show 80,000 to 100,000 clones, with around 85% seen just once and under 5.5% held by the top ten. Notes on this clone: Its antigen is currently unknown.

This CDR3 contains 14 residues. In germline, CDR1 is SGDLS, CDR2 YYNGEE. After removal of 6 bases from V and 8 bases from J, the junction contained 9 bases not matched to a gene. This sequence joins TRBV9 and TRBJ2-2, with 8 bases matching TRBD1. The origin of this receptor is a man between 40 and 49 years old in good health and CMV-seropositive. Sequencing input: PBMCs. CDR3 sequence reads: CASTPGGEKGELFF. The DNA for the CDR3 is TGTGCCAGCACCCCAGGGGGCGAGAAAGGGGAGCTGTTTTTT. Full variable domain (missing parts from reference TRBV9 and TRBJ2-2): DSGVTQTPKHLITATGQRVTLRCSPRSGDLSVYWYQQSLDQGLQFLIQYYNGEERAKGNILERFSAQQFPDLHSELNLSSLELGDSALYFCASTPGGEKGELFFGEGSRLTVL.